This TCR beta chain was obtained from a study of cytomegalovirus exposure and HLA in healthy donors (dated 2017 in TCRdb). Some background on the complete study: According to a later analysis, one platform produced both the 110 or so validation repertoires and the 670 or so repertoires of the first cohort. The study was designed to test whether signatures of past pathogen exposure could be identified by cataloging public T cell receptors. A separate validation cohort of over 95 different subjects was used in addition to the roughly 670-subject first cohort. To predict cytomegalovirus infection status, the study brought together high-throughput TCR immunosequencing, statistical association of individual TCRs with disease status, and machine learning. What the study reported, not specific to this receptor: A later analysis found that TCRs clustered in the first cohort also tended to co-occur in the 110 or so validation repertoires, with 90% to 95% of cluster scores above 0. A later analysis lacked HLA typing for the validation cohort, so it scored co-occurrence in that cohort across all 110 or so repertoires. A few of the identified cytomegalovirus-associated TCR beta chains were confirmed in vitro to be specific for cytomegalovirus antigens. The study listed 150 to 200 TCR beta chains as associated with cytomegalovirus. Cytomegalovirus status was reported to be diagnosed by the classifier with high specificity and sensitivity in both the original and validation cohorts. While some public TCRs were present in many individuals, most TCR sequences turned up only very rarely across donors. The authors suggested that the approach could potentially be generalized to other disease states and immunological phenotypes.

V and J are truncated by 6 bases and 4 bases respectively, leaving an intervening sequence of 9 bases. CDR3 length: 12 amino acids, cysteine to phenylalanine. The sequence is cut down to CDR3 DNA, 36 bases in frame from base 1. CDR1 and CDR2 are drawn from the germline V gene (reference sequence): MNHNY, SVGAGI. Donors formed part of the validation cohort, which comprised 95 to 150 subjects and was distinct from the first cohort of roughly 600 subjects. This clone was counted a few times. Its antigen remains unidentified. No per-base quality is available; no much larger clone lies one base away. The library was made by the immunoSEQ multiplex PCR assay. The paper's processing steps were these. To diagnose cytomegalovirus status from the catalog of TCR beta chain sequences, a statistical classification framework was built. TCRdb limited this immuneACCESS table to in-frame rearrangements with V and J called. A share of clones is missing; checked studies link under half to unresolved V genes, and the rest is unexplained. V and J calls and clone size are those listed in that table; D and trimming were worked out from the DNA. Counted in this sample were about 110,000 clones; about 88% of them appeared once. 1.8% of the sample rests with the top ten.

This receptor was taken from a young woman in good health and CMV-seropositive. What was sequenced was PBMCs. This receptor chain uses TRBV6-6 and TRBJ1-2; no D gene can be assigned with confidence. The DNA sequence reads TGTGCCAGCAGCGGAGGGTCCTATGGCTACACCTTC. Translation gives CASSGGSYGYTF.